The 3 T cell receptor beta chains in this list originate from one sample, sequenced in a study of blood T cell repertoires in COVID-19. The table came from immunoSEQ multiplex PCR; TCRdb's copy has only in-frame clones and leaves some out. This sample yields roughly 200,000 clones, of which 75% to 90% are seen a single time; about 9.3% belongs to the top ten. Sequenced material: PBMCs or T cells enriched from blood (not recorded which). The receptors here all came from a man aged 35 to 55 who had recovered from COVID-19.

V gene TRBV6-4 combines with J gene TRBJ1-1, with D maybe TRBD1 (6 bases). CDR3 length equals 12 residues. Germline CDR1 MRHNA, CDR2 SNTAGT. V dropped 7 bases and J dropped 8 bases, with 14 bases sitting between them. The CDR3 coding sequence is TGTGCCAGCAAAAAGACAGGTTCCGAAGCTTTCTTT. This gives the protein CASKKTGSEAFF.

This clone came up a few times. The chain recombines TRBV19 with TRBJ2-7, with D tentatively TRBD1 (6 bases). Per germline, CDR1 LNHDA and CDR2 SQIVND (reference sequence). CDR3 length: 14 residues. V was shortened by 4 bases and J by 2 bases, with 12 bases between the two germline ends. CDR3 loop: CASSSRQAPYEQYF. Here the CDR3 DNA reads TGTGCCAGTAGTAGCCGACAGGCACCCTACGAGCAGTACTTC.

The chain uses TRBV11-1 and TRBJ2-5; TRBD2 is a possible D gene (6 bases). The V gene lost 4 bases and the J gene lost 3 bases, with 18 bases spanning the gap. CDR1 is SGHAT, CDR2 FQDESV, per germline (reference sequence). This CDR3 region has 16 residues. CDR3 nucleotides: TGTGCCAGCAGCTCACCCTTTAGGGACTCAGAAGAGACCCAGTACTTC. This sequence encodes CASSSPFRDSEETQYF.